This TCR beta chain was recorded in a study of cytomegalovirus exposure and HLA in healthy donors. Notes on the study in general: There were some V segments, including TRBV6-2 and TRBV6-3, excluded as indistinguishable.

Primers for the PCR totalled 60 Vbeta and 13 Jbeta. The protocol was immunoSEQ multiplex PCR, while the TCRdb copy is restricted to in-frame clones and leaves out a portion. The sample has 80,000 to 100,000 clones, around 72% seen once. CDR3 length: 20 amino acids. CDR1 is LGHNA and CDR2 is YNFKEQ in the germline V gene. V lost 0 bases, J lost 2 bases, and 14 bases stayed unmatched. This clone appeared a few times. The antigen is not known. This sequence joins TRBV4-2 and TRBJ2-3; 10 bases match TRBD2. This TCR was recovered from a young man in good health and CMV-seropositive. The sample comprised PBMCs. This chain's CDR3 is CASSQDLGSGGHSTTDTQYF. CDR3 nucleotide sequence: TGTGCCAGCAGCCAAGATCTGGGTAGCGGGGGGCACAGTACCACAGATACGCAGTATTTT.